This T cell receptor (beta chain) was obtained from a study of T cell repertoires in cytomegalovirus infection (dated by TCRdb to between 2018 and 2021). The study in broad terms: The peptide stimulations were aimed at well-studied HLA-B-restricted epitopes as well as recently identified HLA-C-restricted CMV epitopes, whose presentation resists viral immunomodulation. Donor HLA type was relevant to the analysis, because carriage of CMV infection together with the matching HLA type was indicated by public TCR beta signatures. Study-level results and caveats: In the ex vivo response, HLA-C-restricted CMV-specific TCR beta clonotypes were dominant, and in two of eight donors the single most frequent clonotype came from this HLA-C-restricted group. In both this cohort and an independent cohort of several hundred donors, the cumulative frequency of public TCR beta family members distinguished carriers of CMV infection plus the relevant HLA type.

With respect to this clonotype: Its cognate antigen has yet to be identified. No quality values exist for individual bases; no much larger clone is one base distant.

TCRdb records Illumina HiSeq 1500 as the sequencer. TCRdb handled the public reads itself, with Q25 trimming in fastp and clone calling in MiXCR, and kept productive beta chains. Each entry is one CDR3 protein sequence, shown with its most common DNA and genes. The sample includes hundreds of thousands of distinct CDR3 sequences, with approximately 31% observed a single time. The ten most abundant clones make up around an eighth of the sample. The treatment or condition label corresponds to: in vitro stimulation with specific CMV peptide epitopes to enrich CMV-specific T cells. V is pared back by 5 bases and J by 4 bases, with 11 bases lying between the germline termini. The CDR3, from cysteine to phenylalanine, totals 13 residues. The entry retains the CDR3 DNA only, 39 bases that are in frame from base 1. Via the germline V gene, CDR1 is MGHDK and CDR2 SYGVNS.

Specimen: cultured CD8+ T cells from PBMCs, collected from culture after CMV antigen stimulation. The chain is made from TRBV25-1 and TRBJ1-1, with no confidently assigned D gene. This clonotype originated in a human donor in good health (CMV status not recorded). Some clones in this sample may be carry-over from other donors' samples. Here the CDR3 is given as CASSSGDGTEAFF. The sequenced DNA is TGTGCCAGCAGTTCCGGGGATGGCACTGAAGCTTTCTTT.